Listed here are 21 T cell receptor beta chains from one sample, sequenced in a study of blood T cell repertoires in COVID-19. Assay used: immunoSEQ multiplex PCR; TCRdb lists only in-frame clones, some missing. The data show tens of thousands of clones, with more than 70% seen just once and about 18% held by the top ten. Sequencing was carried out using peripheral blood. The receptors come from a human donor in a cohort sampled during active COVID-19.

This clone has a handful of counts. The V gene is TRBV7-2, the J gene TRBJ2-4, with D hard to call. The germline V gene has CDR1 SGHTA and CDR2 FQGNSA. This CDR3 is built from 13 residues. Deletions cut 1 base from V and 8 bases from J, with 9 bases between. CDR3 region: CASSLGRSDIQYF. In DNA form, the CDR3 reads TGTGCCAGCAGCTTAGGCAGGTCAGACATTCAGTACTTC.

The CDR3 here is CASSLDVRGKPEAFF. DNA of the CDR3: TGCGCCAGCAGCTTGGATGTCAGGGGTAAGCCTGAAGCTTTCTTT. The genes are TRBV5-1 and TRBJ1-1, with D possibly matching TRBD1 (6 bases). The length of the CDR3 is 15 residues. Trimming took 0 bases from V and 6 from J, leaving 15 bases between them. The germline gives CDR1 SGHRS, CDR2 YFSETQ.

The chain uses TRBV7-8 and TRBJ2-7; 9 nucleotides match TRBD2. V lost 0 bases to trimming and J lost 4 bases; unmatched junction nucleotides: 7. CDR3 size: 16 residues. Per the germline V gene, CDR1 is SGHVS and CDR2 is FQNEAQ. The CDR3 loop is CASSLAASGGMYEQYF. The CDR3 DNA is TGTGCCAGCAGCTTAGCCGCCAGCGGGGGGATGTACGAGCAGTACTTC.

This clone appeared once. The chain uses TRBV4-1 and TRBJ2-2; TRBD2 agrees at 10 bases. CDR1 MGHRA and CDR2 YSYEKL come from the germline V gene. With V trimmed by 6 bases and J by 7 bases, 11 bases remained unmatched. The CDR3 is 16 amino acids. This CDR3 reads CASRHSGGAGVGELFF. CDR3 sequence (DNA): TGCGCCAGCAGACACAGCGGGGGGGCTGGTGTCGGGGAGCTGTTTTTT.

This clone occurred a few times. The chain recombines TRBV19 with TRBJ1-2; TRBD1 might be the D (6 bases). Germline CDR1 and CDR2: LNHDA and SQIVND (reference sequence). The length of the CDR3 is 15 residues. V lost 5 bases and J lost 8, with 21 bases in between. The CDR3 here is CASSPRREGVGGYTF. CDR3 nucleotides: TGTGCCAGTAGTCCCCGCCGTGAGGGGGTGGGAGGCTACACCTTC.

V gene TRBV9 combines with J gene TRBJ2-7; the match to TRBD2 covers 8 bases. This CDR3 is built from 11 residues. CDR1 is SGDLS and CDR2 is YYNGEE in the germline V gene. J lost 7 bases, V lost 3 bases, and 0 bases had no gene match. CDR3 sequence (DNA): TGTGCCAGCAGCGCTAGCGGGGAGCAGTACTTC. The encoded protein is CASSASGEQYF.

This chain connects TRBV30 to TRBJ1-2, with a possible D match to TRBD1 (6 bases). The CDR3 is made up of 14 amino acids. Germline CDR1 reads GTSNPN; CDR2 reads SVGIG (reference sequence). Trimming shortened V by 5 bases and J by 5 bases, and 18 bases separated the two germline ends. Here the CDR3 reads CAWRTDPLWYGYTF. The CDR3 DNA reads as TGTGCCTGGCGGACAGACCCTCTTTGGTATGGCTACACCTTC.

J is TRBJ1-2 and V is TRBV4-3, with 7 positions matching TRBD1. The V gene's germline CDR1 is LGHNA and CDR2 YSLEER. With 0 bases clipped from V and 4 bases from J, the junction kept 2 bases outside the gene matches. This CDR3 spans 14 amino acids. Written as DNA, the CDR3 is TGCGCCAGCAGCCAAGAGACAGGGACCTATGGCTACACCTTC. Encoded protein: CASSQETGTYGYTF.

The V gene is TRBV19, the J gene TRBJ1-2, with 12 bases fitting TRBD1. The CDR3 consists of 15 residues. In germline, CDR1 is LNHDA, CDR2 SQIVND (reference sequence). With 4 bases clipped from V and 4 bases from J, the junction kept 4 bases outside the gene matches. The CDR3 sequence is CASSTGTGGIYGYTF. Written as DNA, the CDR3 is TGTGCCAGTAGTACAGGGACAGGGGGCATCTATGGCTACACCTTC. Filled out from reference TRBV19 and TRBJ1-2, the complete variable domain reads DGGITQSPKYLFRKEGQNVTLSCEQNLNHDAMYWYRQDPGQGLRLIYYSQIVNDFQKGDIAEGYSVSREKKESFPLTVTSAQKNPTAFYLCASSTGTGGIYGYTFGSGTRLTVV.

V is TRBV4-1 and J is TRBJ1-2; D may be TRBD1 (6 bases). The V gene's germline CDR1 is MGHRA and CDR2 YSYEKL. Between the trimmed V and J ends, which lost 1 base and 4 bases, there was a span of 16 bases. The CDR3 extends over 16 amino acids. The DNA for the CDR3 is TGCGCCAGCAGCCAAGGACAGGCCGGCGTAGGCTATGGCTACACCTTC. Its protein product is CASSQGQAGVGYGYTF.

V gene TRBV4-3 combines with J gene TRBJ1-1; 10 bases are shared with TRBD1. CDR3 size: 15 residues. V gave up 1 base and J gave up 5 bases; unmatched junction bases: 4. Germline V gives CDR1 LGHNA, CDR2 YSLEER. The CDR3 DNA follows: TGCGCCAGCAGCCAAGCCGGGACAGGGGAGACTGAAGCTTTCTTT. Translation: CASSQAGTGETEAFF.

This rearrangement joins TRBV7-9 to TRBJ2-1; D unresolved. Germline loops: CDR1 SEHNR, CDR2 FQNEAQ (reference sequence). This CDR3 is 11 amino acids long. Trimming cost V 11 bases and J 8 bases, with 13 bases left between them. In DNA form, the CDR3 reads TGTGCCGGCCATATAAAGTATGAGCAGTTCTTC. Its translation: CAGHIKYEQFF.

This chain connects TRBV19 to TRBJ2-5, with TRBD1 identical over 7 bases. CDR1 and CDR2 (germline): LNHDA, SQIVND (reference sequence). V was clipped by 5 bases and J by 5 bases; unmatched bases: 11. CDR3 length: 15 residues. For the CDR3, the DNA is TGTGCCAGTAGTCCCTTGACAGGGATTGGGGAGACCCAGTACTTC. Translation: CASSPLTGIGETQYF.

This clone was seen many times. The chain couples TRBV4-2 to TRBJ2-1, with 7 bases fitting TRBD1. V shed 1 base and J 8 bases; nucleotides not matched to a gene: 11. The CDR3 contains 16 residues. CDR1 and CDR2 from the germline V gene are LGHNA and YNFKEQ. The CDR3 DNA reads TGTGCCAGCAGCCAAGCGCCGGGACAGTTTGCAGATGAGCAGTTCTTC. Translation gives CASSQAPGQFADEQFF.

The chain's CDR3 is CASSRWAQNTEAFF. As DNA, the CDR3 is TGCGCCAGCAGCCGATGGGCCCAGAACACTGAAGCTTTCTTT. The chain carries TRBV4-3 and TRBJ1-1; D not resolved. The germline V gene encodes CDR1 LGHNA and CDR2 YSLEER. V was pared by 4 bases and J by 1 base, with 10 bases between. CDR3 length: 14 residues.

DNA of the CDR3: TGTGCCAGCAGTGGGGAGGGGGTGGAGACCCAGTACTTC. Residues: CASSGEGVETQYF. The chain has TRBV28 and TRBJ2-5, with a tentative D call TRBD2 (7 bases). The germline CDR1 and CDR2 sequences are MDHEN and SYDVKM. The length of the CDR3 is 13 residues. V gave up 5 bases and J gave up 5 bases, with 12 bases separating them.

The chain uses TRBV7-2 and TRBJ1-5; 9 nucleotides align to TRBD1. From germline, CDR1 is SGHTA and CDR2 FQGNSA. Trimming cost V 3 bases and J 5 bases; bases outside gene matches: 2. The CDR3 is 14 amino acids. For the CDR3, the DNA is TGTGCCAGCAGCTTGGACAGGGGATATCAGCCCCAGCATTTT. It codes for CASSLDRGYQPQHF.

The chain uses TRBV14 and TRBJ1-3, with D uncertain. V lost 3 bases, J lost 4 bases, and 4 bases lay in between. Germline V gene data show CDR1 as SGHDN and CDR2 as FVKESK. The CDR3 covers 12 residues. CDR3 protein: CASSQQGNTIYF. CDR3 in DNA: TGTGCCAGCAGCCAGCAGGGAAACACCATATATTTT.

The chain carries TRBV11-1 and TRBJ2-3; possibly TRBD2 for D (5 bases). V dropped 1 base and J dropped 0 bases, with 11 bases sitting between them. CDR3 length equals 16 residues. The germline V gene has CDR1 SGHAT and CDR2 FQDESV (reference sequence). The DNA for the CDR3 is TGTGCCAGCAGCTTAGGGCGAGGGCGAAGCACAGATACGCAGTATTTT. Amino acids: CASSLGRGRSTDTQYF.

CDR3 protein: CASSPAGTGNSPLHF. In DNA form, the CDR3 reads TGTGCCAGCAGCCCAGCCGGGACAGGGAACTCACCCCTCCACTTT. The rearrangement uses TRBV7-2 and TRBJ1-6; 9 bases fit TRBD1. The CDR3 spans 15 residues. Germline lookup yields CDR1 SGHTA and CDR2 FQGNSA. Trimming at V came to 5 bases and at J to 10 bases, leaving 9 bases not matched to a gene.

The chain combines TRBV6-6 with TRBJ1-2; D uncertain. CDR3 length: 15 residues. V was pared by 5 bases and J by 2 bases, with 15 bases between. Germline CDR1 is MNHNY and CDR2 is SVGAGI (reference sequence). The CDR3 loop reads CASSDRGGGNYGYTF. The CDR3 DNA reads TGTGCCAGCAGTGACCGGGGAGGCGGGAACTATGGCTACACCTTC.